The rows below give T cell receptor beta chains drawn from one sample of a study of blood T cell repertoires in COVID-19. Using immunoSEQ multiplex PCR, the repertoire was profiled, and TCRdb retains in-frame clones only, with some absent. Found here are over 200,000 clones, approximately 81% of them singletons; the top ten hold approximately 7.9%. Sequencing input: peripheral blood. The source is a woman older than 75 with acute or convalescent COVID-19. Both conserved end residues are part of each CDR3. A D gene is named only where the DNA matches it firmly. Some rows have no size entry. The others give once, few or many, or a class for an expanded clone.

d_call clone_size j_call v_call cdr3_nt cdr3_aa
TRBD1 . TRBJ2-1 TRBV19 TGTGCCAGTAGTACCCGACAGGGGGCGGGTTTCGATGAGCAGTTCTTC CASSTRQGAGFDEQFF
. once TRBJ1-1 TRBV5-1 TGCGCCAGCAGCCCCCCACGGGGGAACACTGAAGCTTTCTTT CASSPPRGNTEAFF
. . TRBJ1-1 TRBV6-5 TGTGCCACGCGTTTGACAGCGCCTATGAACACTGAAGCTTTCTTT CATRLTAPMNTEAFF
. . TRBJ2-5 TRBV5-8 TGTGCCAGCAGCTTGGACCGGAGCCTTGGAGAGACCCAGTACTTC CASSLDRSLGETQYF
TRBD1 . TRBJ1-6 TRBV5-1 TGCGCCAGCAGCTTACAGGGGACTGATAATTCACCCCTCCACTTT CASSLQGTDNSPLHF
. . TRBJ1-6 TRBV28 TGTGCCAGCAGTTTAATGGCCAATTCACCCCTCCACTTT CASSLMANSPLHF
. few TRBJ2-2 TRBV3-1/TRBV3-2 TGTGCCAGCAGCCAAGATGAACTAGCCACCGGGGAGCTGTTTTTT CASSQDELATGELFF
. . TRBJ2-2 TRBV7-8 TGTGCCAGCAGCTTTGGTGGCCCCGGGGAGCTGTTTTTT CASSFGGPGELFF
. . TRBJ1-3 TRBV23-1 TGCGCCAGCAGTCAAGCGAAAGTGTATGGGAGTGGAAACACCATATATTTT CASSQAKVYGSGNTIYF
. . TRBJ2-7 TRBV5-1 TGCGCCAGCAGCGAAAGGACAGCGTACGAGCAGTACTTC CASSERTAYEQYF
. . TRBJ1-5 TRBV21-1 TGTGCCAGCACGCTTCAGGGAAGAAGCAATCAGCCCCAGCATTTT CASTLQGRSNQPQHF
TRBD1 . TRBJ1-4 TRBV18 TGTGCCAGCTCACCACAACGATTGGGACAGGTTAATGAAAAACTGTTTTTT CASSPQRLGQVNEKLFF
. . TRBJ2-5 TRBV11-3 TGTGCCAGCAGTTTACGAGCGGAGGGCGAGACCCAGTACTTC CASSLRAEGETQYF
. . TRBJ2-1 TRBV5-1 TGCGCCAGCAGCTTACCGGGTGGCGGGCACAATGAGCAGTTCTTC CASSLPGGGHNEQFF
. . TRBJ1-1 TRBV10-3 TGTGCCATCAGTGAGTTGGCAGCGCCTATCCCCTCTGAAGCTTTCTTT CAISELAAPIPSEAFF
TRBD2 . TRBJ2-7 TRBV7-6 TGTGCCAGCAGCGCAGACGGGCCTAGCGGGGGGGGACGGTCGAACGAGCAGTACTTC CASSADGPSGGGRSNEQYF